A selection of T cell receptor beta chains follows, all from one sample in a study of blood T cell repertoires in COVID-19. Libraries were prepared by immunoSEQ multiplex PCR; TCRdb keeps only in-frame clonotypes and omits some of them. In the table there are about 160,000 clones, approximately 81% of which are singletons. The sample comprised peripheral blood. These receptors were collected from a human donor with acute or convalescent COVID-19. The donor label of this sample is uncertain. CDR3s include the opening cysteine and the closing phenylalanine or tryptophan. A D gene is named only where the DNA matches it firmly.

CDR3	DNA	V	J	length	D
CASSRGDTAGGNTIYF	TGTGCCAGCAGCCGAGGGGATACGGCGGGAGGAAACACCATATATTTT	TRBV7-9	TRBJ1-3	16	-
CASSLRAGGSTDTQYF	TGTGCCAGCAGCTTACGGGCAGGGGGCTCCACAGATACGCAGTATTTT	TRBV7-3	TRBJ2-3	16	TRBD1
CASSQLPREKLFF	TGTGCCAGCAGCCAGCTCCCCCGGGAAAAACTGTTTTTT	TRBV14	TRBJ1-4	13	-
CATSDLTVTGELFF	TGTGCCACCAGTGATTTGACAGTTACCGGGGAGCTGTTTTTT	TRBV24-1	TRBJ2-2	14	-
CASSYGTVNTEAFF	TGTGCCAGCAGTTACGGGACAGTGAACACTGAAGCTTTCTTT	TRBV6-6	TRBJ1-1	14	TRBD1
CASSSTGREQPQHF	TGTGCCAGCAGCTCAACAGGGCGAGAACAGCCCCAGCATTTT	TRBV7-9	TRBJ1-5	14	-
CASSQTGLIYEQYF	TGCGCCAGCAGTCAGACAGGGTTAATCTACGAGCAGTACTTC	TRBV10-2	TRBJ2-7	14	TRBD1
CASRAPSAYEQYF	TGCGCCAGCAGAGCCCCGTCTGCCTACGAGCAGTACTTC	TRBV5-1	TRBJ2-7	13	-
CASSGRQGWDEQFF	TGCGCCAGCAGCGGAAGACAGGGGTGGGATGAGCAGTTCTTC	TRBV5-1	TRBJ2-1	14	TRBD1
CASSEEGVRTEAFF	TGTGCCAGCAGTGAAGAAGGGGTACGGACTGAAGCTTTCTTT	TRBV2	TRBJ1-1	14	-